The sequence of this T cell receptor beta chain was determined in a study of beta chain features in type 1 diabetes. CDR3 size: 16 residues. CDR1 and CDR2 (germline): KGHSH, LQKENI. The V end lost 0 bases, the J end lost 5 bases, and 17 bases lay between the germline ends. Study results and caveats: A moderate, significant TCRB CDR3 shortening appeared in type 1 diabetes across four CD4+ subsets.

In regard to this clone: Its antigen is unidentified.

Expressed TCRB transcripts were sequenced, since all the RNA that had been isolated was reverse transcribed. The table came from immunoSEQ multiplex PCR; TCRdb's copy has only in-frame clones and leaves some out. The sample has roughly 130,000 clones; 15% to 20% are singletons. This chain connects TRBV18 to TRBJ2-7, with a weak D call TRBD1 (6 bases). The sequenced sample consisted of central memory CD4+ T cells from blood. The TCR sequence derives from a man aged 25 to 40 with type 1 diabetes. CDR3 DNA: TGTGCCAGCTCACCACCGGTGGGTCAGGGGAACGACGAGCAGTACTTC. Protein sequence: CASSPPVGQGNDEQYF.